This TCR beta chain was profiled in a study of spatial heterogeneity in lung cancer. MiXCR, applied by TCRdb to the 5' RACE reads, yields one record per CDR3 protein. Here the sample spans under 150,000 distinct CDR3 sequences, roughly a tenth being singletons. The time point here: blood at routine non-recurrence follow-up after resection. This CDR3 comprises 13 residues. Germline CDR1 SGHTS, CDR2 YDEGEE. V gave up 4 bases and J gave up 5 bases, with 12 bases separating them. The genes are TRBV5-8 and TRBJ2-5; D is possibly TRBD1 (6 bases). This receptor was obtained from a female donor with early-stage non-small cell lung cancer. Source: PBMCs, taken at follow-up. The DNA of the CDR3 is TGTGCCAGCAGCCCGGACAGCAGGGAGACCCAGTACTTC. Its translation: CASSPDSRETQYF.